The 14 T cell receptor beta chains presented below share a single source sample, sequenced in a study of response to subunit inactivated influenza vaccine (dated by TCRdb to 2016 to 2018). The library was made by RT-PCR. The data were produced on an Illumina HiSeq 2500. The public reads were run again by TCRdb, first through fastp at Q25 and then through MiXCR, and only productive beta chains were kept. Identical CDR3 proteins give one entry, which carries the most common genes and DNA. This sample holds more than 700,000 distinct CDR3 sequences; about 20% were observed only once. Roughly a tenth of the sample is held by the ten biggest clonotypes. The sequencing here drew on PBMCs from blood, taken roughly 5 days after vaccination. These receptor sequences come from a man aged 45-65 years who received an inactivated influenza vaccine. Donor details come from another sample of the same person, matched by shared clones.

This clonotype was observed a handful of times. The V and J genes are TRBV6-1 and TRBJ2-7; 7 bases are shared with TRBD1. The germline V gene encodes CDR1 MNHNS and CDR2 SASEGT. The CDR3 contains 13 residues. V lost 6 bases to trimming and J lost 4 bases; unmatched junction nucleotides: 6. CDR3 nucleotides: TGTGCCAGCAGACTGACAGGGAAGTACGAGCAGTACTTC. As protein: CASRLTGKYEQYF.

This clonotype occurred once. The V and J genes are TRBV5-4 and TRBJ2-5, with 13 bases fitting TRBD2. CDR1 SGHNT and CDR2 YYREEE come from the germline V gene (reference sequence). The V and J ends lost 2 bases and 4 bases, in that order; junction bases with no gene match: 8. CDR3 size: 17 residues. The chain's CDR3 is CASSLGGLAGFVETQYF. As DNA, the CDR3 is TGTGCCAGCAGCTTAGGGGGACTAGCGGGATTCGTAGAGACCCAGTACTTC. The full variable domain, completed using reference TRBV5-4 and TRBJ2-5, is ETGVTQSPTHLIKTRGQQVTLRCSSQSGHNTVSWYQQALGQGPQFIFQYYREEENGRGNFPPRFSGLQFPNYSSELNVNALELDDSALYLCASSLGGLAGFVETQYFGPGTRLLVL.

The genes are TRBV20-1 and TRBJ2-7; TRBD2 matches at 9 bases. CDR3 length equals 14 residues. CDR1 is DFQATT, CDR2 SNEGSKA, per germline (reference sequence). J was trimmed by 6 bases and V by 5 bases; bases with no gene match: 11. For the CDR3, the DNA is TGCAGTGCTTTCGTCCTTAGCGGGGGCGTCGAGCAGTACTTC. It encodes CSAFVLSGGVEQYF.

The J gene is TRBJ2-3, the V gene TRBV29-1; TRBD1 might be the D (6 bases). From germline, CDR1 is SQVTM and CDR2 ANQGSEA. CDR3 length: 20 residues. The CDR3: CRDICCVAVGYSGVTDTQYF. Written as DNA, the CDR3 is TGCAGAGATATATGCTGCGTTGCCGTTGGATATTCAGGGGTCACAGATACGCAGTATTTT.

V is TRBV7-9 and J is TRBJ1-5, with a weak D call TRBD1 (6 bases). The length of the CDR3 is 16 residues. Per germline, CDR1 SEHNR and CDR2 FQNEAQ (reference sequence). Trimming pared 5 bases from V and 7 bases from J, leaving 21 bases between. The CDR3 DNA follows: TGTGCCAGCAGCCCACAGGGTTCGACAGGCAGCCAGCCCCAGCATTTT. Translation gives CASSPQGSTGSQPQHF.

There are many counts of this clonotype. The V gene is TRBV5-1, the J gene TRBJ1-2; D unresolved. Per the germline V gene, CDR1 is SGHRS and CDR2 is YFSETQ. The CDR3 consists of 14 residues. Deletions cut 0 bases from V and 4 bases from J, with 10 bases between. The CDR3 loop reads CASSLETNLYGYTF. CDR3 in DNA: TGCGCCAGCAGCTTGGAGACAAACCTCTATGGCTACACCTTC.

V is TRBV5-1 and J is TRBJ1-4; D ambiguous. The CDR3 is 14 amino acids. Germline loops: CDR1 SGHRS, CDR2 YFSETQ. V was pared by 6 bases and J by 0 bases, with 9 bases between. CDR3 DNA: TGCGCCAGCACGTGGGCGGCAACTAATGAAAAACTGTTTTTT. It specifies CASTWAATNEKLFF.

This chain's CDR3 is CASSSPGFQPLREQYF. Written as DNA, the CDR3 is TGTGCCAGCAGCTCGCCCGGGTTTCAGCCCTTGCGCGAGCAGTACTTC. The V gene is TRBV5-5, the J gene TRBJ2-7; no clear D. V dropped 3 bases and J dropped 6 bases, with 22 bases sitting between them. This CDR3 region has 16 residues. Germline V CDR1 and CDR2: SGHKS, YYEKEE (reference sequence).

This clonotype has a single count. The V gene is TRBV4-3, the J gene TRBJ1-2; D gene ambiguous. The CDR3 spans 17 residues. The germline V gene encodes CDR1 LGHNA and CDR2 YSLEER. Trimming removed 1 base from V and 4 bases from J, with 19 bases in between. CDR3 sequence: CASSQGVHLPAGYGYTF. CDR3 coding DNA: TGCGCCAGCAGCCAAGGGGTACATCTCCCTGCGGGCTATGGCTACACCTTC.

This clonotype has more than one count but fewer than ten. For the CDR3, the DNA is TGCGCCAGCAGCCAAGATAGGACTAGCGGGGGGGCCGAGCAGTACTTC. Residues: CASSQDRTSGGAEQYF. The chain is built from TRBV4-3 and TRBJ2-7, with 15 bases aligning to TRBD2. The CDR3 spans 16 residues. Germline V gene lookup returns CDR1 LGHNA and CDR2 YSLEER. The V segment lost 0 bases and the J segment 6 bases; nucleotides outside the gene matches: 3.

CDR3 coding DNA: TGTGCCAGCAGTTCCTCGACCGAAGCCAAAAACATTCAGTACTTC. It is translated as CASSSSTEAKNIQYF. The chain joins TRBV28 to TRBJ2-4; no definite D call. Germline V CDR1 and CDR2: MDHEN, SYDVKM. The CDR3 totals 15 residues. Trimming left V 4 bases short and J 0 bases short, with 10 bases between.

This clonotype was seen more than once but under ten times. The gene calls are TRBV20-1 and TRBJ2-3; 12 positions match TRBD2. The CDR3 is made up of 16 amino acids. After removal of 0 bases from V and 2 bases from J, the junction contained 3 bases not matched to a gene. Germline V gene sequence: CDR1 DFQATT, CDR2 SNEGSKA (reference sequence). The CDR3 DNA reads as TGCAGTGCTAGAGACAGGACTAGCGGGGTCACAGATACGCAGTATTTT. Translation gives CSARDRTSGVTDTQYF.

This sequence joins TRBV20-1 and TRBJ2-3, with D maybe TRBD2 (6 bases). Germline V gene sequence: CDR1 DFQATT, CDR2 SNEGSKA (reference sequence). The CDR3 totals 14 residues. The V gene lost 5 bases and the J gene lost 3 bases, with 15 bases spanning the gap. This CDR3 reads CSASLGGETDTQYF. Written as DNA, the CDR3 is TGCAGTGCTTCCCTGGGGGGAGAGACAGATACGCAGTATTTT.

This rearrangement joins TRBV20-1 to TRBJ1-5; D perhaps matches TRBD1 (5 bases). V lost 2 bases and J lost 1, with 15 bases in between. Germline loops: CDR1 DFQATT, CDR2 SNEGSKA (reference sequence). The CDR3 consists of 16 residues. CDR3 in DNA: TGCAGTGCTAGAATGCGGGGGAGTCGGAGCAATCAGCCCCAGCATTTT. Translating gives CSARMRGSRSNQPQHF.